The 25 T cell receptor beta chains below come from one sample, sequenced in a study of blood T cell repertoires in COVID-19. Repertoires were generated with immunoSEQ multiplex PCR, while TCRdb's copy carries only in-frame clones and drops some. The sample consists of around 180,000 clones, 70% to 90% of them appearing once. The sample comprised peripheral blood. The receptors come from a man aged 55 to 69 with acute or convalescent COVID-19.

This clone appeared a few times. CDR3 bases: TGTGCCAGCAGTTACGCGGAGAATTCACCCCTCCACTTT. This translates into CASSYAENSPLHF. V usage is TRBV6-5 and J usage is TRBJ1-6; D call uncertain. The CDR3 totals 13 residues. The ends were cut back, 2 bases at V and 7 bases at J, with 6 bases in the middle. Germline assignment: CDR1 MNHEY and CDR2 SVGAGI.

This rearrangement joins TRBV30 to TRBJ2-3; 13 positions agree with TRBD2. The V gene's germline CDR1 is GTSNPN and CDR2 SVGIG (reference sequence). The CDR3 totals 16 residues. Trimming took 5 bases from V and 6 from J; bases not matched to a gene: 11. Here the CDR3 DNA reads TGTGCCTGGTCCGGACTAGCGGGAGTCCGGGGGGATACGCAGTATTTT. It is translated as CAWSGLAGVRGDTQYF.

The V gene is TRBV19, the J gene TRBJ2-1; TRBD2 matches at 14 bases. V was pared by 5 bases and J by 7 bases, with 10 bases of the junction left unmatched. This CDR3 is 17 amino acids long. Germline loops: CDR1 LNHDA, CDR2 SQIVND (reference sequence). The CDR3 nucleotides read TGTGCCAGTAGTCCACGACTAGCGGGAGGGCCCTTTAATGAGCAGTTCTTC. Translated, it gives CASSPRLAGGPFNEQFF.

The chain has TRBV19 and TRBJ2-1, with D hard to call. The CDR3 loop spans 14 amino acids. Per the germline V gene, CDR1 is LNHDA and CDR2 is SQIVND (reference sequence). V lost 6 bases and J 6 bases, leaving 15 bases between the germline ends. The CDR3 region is CASSLSPSFNEQFF. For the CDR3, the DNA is TGTGCCAGTAGCCTCTCCCCGAGTTTCAATGAGCAGTTCTTC.

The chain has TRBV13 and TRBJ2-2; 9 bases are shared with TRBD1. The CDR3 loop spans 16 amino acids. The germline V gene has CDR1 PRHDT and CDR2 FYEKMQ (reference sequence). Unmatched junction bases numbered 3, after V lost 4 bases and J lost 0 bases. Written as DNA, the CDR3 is TGTGCCAGCAGCTCCAGACAGGGGGCGAACACCGGGGAGCTGTTTTTT. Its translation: CASSSRQGANTGELFF.

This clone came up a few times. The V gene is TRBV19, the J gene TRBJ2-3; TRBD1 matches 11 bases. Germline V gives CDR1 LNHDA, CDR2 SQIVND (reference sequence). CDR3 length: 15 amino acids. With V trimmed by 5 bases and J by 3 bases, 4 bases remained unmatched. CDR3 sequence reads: CASSGGTGGTDTQYF. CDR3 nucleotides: TGTGCCAGTAGTGGAGGGACAGGGGGTACAGATACGCAGTATTTT.

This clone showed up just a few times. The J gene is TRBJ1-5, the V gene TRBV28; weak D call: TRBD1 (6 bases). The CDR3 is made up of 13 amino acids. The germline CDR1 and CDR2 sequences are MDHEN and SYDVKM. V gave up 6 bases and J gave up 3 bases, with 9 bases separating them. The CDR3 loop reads CASRQGTNQPQHF. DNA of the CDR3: TGTGCCAGCAGGCAGGGGACCAATCAGCCCCAGCATTTT. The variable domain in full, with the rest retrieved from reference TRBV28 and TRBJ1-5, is DVKVTQSSRYLVKRTGEKVFLECVQDMDHENMFWYRQDPGLGLRLIYFSYDVKMKEKGDIPEGYSVSREKKERFSLILESASTNQTSMYLCASRQGTNQPQHFGDGTRLSIL.

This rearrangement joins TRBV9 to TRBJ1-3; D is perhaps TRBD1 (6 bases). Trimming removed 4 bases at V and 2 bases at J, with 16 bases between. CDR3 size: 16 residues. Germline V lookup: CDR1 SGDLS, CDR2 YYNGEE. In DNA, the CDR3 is TGTGCCAGCAGCCCCCCAAAAACAGGGACTGGAAACACCATATATTTT. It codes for CASSPPKTGTGNTIYF.

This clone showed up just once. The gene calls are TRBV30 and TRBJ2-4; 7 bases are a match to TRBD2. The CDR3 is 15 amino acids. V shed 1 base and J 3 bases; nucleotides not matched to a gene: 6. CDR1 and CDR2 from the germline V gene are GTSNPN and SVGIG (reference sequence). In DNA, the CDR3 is TGTGCCTGGAGTGGCGGGAGCATCGGCAAAAACATTCAGTACTTC. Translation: CAWSGGSIGKNIQYF. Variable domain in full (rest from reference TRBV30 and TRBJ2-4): SQTIHQWPATLVQPVGSPLSLECTVEGTSNPNLYWYRQAAGRGLQLLFYSVGIGQISSEVPQNLSASRPQDRQFILSSKKLLLSDSGFYLCAWSGGSIGKNIQYFGAGTRLSVL.

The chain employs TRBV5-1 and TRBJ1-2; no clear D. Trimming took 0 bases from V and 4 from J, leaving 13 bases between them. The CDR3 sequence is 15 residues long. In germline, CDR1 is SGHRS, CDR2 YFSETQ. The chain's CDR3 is CASSLVDTVSYGYTF. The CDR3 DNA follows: TGCGCCAGCAGCTTGGTCGACACCGTTTCCTATGGCTACACCTTC.

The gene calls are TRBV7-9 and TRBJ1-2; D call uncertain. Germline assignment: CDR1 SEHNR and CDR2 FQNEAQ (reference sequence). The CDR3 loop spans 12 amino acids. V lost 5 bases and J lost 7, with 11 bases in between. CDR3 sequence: CASSPESVGYTF. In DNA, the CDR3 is TGTGCCAGCAGCCCGGAGTCAGTTGGCTACACCTTC.

Here the CDR3 reads CASSWRGGSGSTNTGELFF. For the CDR3, the DNA is TGTGCCAGCAGCTGGAGGGGTGGTAGCGGGAGCACGAACACCGGGGAGCTGTTTTTT. V gene TRBV5-5 combines with J gene TRBJ2-2; TRBD2 agrees at 9 bases. The CDR3 has 19 amino acids. The ends lost 3 bases at V and 0 bases at J; junction bases unmatched: 12. Germline lookup yields CDR1 SGHKS and CDR2 YYEKEE (reference sequence). The full variable domain, completed using reference TRBV5-5 and TRBJ2-2, is DAGVTQSPTHLIKTRGQQVTLRCSPISGHKSVSWYQQVLGQGPQFIFQYYEKEERGRGNFPDRFSARQFPNYSSELNVNALLLGDSALYLCASSWRGGSGSTNTGELFFGEGSRLTVL.

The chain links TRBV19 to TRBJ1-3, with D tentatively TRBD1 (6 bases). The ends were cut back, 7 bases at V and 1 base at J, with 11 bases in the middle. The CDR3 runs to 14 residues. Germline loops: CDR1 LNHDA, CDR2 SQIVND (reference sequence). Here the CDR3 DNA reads TGTGCCAGTAACCACAGGGAGTCTGGAAACACCATATATTTT. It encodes CASNHRESGNTIYF.

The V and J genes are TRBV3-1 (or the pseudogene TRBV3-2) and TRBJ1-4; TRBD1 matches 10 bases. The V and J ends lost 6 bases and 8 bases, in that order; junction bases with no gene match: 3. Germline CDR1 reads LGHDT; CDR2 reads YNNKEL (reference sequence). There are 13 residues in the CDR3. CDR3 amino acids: CASSRTGGEKLFF. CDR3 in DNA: TGTGCCAGCAGTCGGACAGGGGGAGAAAAACTGTTTTTT.

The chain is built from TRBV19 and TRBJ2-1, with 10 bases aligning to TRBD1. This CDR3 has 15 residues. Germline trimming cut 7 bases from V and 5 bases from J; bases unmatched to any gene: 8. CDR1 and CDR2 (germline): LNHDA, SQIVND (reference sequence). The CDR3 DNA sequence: TGTGCCAGTACCATGGGACAGGGGAGAAACAATGAGCAGTTCTTC. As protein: CASTMGQGRNNEQFF. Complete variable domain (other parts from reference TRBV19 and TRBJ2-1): DGGITQSPKYLFRKEGQNVTLSCEQNLNHDAMYWYRQDPGQGLRLIYYSQIVNDFQKGDIAEGYSVSREKKESFPLTVTSAQKNPTAFYLCASTMGQGRNNEQFFGPGTRLTVL.

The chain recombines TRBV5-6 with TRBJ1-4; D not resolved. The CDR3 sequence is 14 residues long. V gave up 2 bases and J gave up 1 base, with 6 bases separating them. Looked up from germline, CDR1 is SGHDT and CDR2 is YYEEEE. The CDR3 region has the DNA TGTGCCAGCAGCTTATTTCAAACTAATGAAAAACTGTTTTTT. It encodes CASSLFQTNEKLFF. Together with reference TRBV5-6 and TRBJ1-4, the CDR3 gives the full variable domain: DAGVTQSPTHLIKTRGQQVTLRCSPKSGHDTVSWYQQALGQGPQFIFQYYEEEERQRGNFPDRFSGHQFPNYSSELNVNALLLGDSALYLCASSLFQTNEKLFFGSGTQLSVL.

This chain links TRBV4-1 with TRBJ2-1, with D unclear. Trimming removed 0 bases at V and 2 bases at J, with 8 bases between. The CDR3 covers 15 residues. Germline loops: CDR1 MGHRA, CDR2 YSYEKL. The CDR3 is CASSQDSATYNEQFF. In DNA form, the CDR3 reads TGCGCCAGCAGCCAAGATTCCGCTACCTACAATGAGCAGTTCTTC.

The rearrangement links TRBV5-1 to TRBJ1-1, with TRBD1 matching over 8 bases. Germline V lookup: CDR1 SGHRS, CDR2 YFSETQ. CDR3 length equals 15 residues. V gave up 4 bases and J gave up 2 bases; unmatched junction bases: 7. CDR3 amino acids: CASSVTGQANTEAFF. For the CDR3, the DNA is TGCGCCAGCAGCGTTACGGGACAGGCCAACACTGAAGCTTTCTTT.

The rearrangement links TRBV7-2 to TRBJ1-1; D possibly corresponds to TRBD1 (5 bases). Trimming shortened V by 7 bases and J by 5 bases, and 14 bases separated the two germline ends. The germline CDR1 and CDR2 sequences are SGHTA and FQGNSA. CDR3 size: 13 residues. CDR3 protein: CASTWGVGTEAFF. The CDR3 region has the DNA TGTGCCAGCACCTGGGGGGTGGGGACTGAAGCTTTCTTT. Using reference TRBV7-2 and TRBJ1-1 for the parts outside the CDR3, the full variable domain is GAGVSQSPSNKVTEKGKDVELRCDPISGHTALYWYRQSLGQGLEFLIYFQGNSAPDKSGLPSDRFSAERTGGSVSTLTIQRTQQEDSAVYLCASTWGVGTEAFFGQGTRLTVV.

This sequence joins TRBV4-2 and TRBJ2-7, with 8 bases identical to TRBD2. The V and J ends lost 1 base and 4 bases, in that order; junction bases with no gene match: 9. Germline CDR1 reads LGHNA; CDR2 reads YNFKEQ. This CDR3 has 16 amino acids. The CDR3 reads CASSQVEGTGGYEQYF. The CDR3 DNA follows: TGTGCCAGCAGCCAAGTGGAGGGTACGGGGGGGTACGAGCAGTACTTC.

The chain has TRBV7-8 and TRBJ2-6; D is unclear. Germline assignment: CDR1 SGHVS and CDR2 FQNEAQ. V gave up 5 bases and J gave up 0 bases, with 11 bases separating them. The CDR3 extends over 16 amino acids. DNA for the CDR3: TGTGCCAGCAGCCAAGAAAGCCGCTCTGGGGCCAACGTCCTGACTTTC. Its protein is CASSQESRSGANVLTF. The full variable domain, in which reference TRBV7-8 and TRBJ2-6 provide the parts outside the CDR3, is GAGVSQSPRYKVAKRGQDVALRCDPISGHVSLFWYQQALGQGPEFLTYFQNEAQLDKSGLPSDRFFAERPEGSVSTLKIQRTQQEDSAVYLCASSQESRSGANVLTFGAGSRLTVL.

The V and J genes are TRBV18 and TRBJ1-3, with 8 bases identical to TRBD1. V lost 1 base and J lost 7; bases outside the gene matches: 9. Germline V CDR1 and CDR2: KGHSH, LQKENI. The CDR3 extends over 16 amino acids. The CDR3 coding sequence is TGTGCCAGCTCACCACTTTCGCAGGGGGCGTCGAACACCATATATTTT. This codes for CASSPLSQGASNTIYF.

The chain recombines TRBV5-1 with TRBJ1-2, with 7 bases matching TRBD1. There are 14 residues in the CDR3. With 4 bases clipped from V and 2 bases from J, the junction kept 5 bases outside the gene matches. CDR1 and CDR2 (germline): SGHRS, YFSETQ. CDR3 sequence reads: CASSLGQVNYGYTF. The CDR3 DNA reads TGCGCCAGCAGCCTTGGACAGGTGAACTATGGCTACACCTTC.

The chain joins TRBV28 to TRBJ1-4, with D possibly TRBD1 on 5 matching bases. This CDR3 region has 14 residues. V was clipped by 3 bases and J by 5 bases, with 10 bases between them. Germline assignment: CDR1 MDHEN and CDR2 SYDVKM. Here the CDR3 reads CASSFRGGNEKLFF. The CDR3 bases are TGTGCCAGCAGTTTCCGGGGGGGAAATGAAAAACTGTTTTTT.

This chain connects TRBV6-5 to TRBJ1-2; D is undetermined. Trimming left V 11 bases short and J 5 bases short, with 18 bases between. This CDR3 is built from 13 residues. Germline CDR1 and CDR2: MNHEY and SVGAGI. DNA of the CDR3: TGTGCCTACGGGAGCGTCCCCCCTTATGGCTACACCTTC. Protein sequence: CAYGSVPPYGYTF.